These 16 T cell receptor beta chains originate from one sample sequenced in a study of shared clonotypes between healthy human individuals (TCRdb year 2020). Receptor amplification or capture employed the immunoSEQ multiplex PCR assay. TCRdb took over this immuneACCESS table, retaining in-frame rearrangements with V and J assigned. Such tables are incomplete; in checked studies, under half of the missing clones stem from an unresolved V gene, and the remainder is unexplained. This sample has some 1,100,000 clones in its table, and around 82% of those were observed once. The top ten clones comprise 0.5% to 0.6% of the sample. Sequenced: memory CD4+ T cells from PBMCs. Interpreted using the paper, the cell subset or site label stands for: CD45RA-negative fraction. The receptors shown here come from a man aged 18 to 30 in good health. Some clones in this sample may be carry-over from other donors' samples.

V and J are TRBV25-1 and TRBJ2-2; D is perhaps TRBD1 (6 bases). The CDR3 contains 13 residues. V shed 5 bases and J shed 6 bases, with 10 bases lying between them. Germline V gene lookup returns CDR1 MGHDK and CDR2 SYGVNS. CDR3 sequence reads: CASSHRVAGELFF. DNA for the CDR3: TGTGCCAGCAGTCACAGGGTGGCCGGGGAGCTGTTTTTT.

The chain recombines TRBV5-1 with TRBJ2-5; D remains unclear. V was pared by 3 bases and J by 1 base, with 4 bases between. This CDR3 is 12 amino acids long. Germline V lookup: CDR1 SGHRS, CDR2 YFSETQ. CDR3: CASSSGQETQYF. CDR3 in DNA: TGCGCCAGCAGCTCAGGCCAAGAGACCCAGTACTTC.

The V gene is TRBV5-4, the J gene TRBJ1-5, with a possible D match to TRBD1 (6 bases). The CDR3 has 12 amino acids. Germline CDR1 SGHNT, CDR2 YYREEE (reference sequence). Trimming left V 4 bases short and J 7 bases short, with 9 bases between. The CDR3 spells CASSQQGQPQHF. CDR3 nucleotides: TGTGCCAGCAGCCAACAGGGCCAGCCCCAGCATTTT.

The V gene is TRBV6-6, the J gene TRBJ2-2, with D tentatively TRBD2 (5 bases). Trimming removed 2 bases from V and 5 bases from J, with 12 bases in between. CDR1 MNHNY and CDR2 SVGAGI come from the germline V gene (reference sequence). The CDR3 spans 15 residues. CDR3 sequence (DNA): TGTGCCAGCAGTTACCCTCTGACGGGAACCGGGGAGCTGTTTTTT. It translates to CASSYPLTGTGELFF.

The chain joins TRBV19 to TRBJ1-5; D might be TRBD1 (5 bases). The germline CDR1 and CDR2 sequences are LNHDA and SQIVND (reference sequence). Trimming removed 6 bases at V and 6 bases at J, with 21 bases between. The CDR3 sequence is 16 residues long. The CDR3 DNA is TGTGCCAGTAGCCCCGAAGATAGGGGTTTCGGTCAGCCCCAGCATTTT. Protein sequence: CASSPEDRGFGQPQHF.

The chain recombines TRBV2 with TRBJ2-5, with D perhaps TRBD2 (5 bases). Trimming removed 5 bases at V and 3 bases at J, with 10 bases between. Germline lookup yields CDR1 SNHLY and CDR2 FYNNEI. This CDR3 is 13 amino acids long. The CDR3 is CASSLTREETQYF. DNA for the CDR3: TGTGCCAGCAGTCTAACTAGAGAAGAGACCCAGTACTTC.

DNA for the CDR3: TGTGCCAGCAGCTTAGGAAGGGGCCGGGACAGGGTCGGAGGTGAGCAGTTCTTC. Translation: CASSLGRGRDRVGGEQFF. The rearrangement uses TRBV11-2 and TRBJ2-1, with TRBD1 matching 9 bases. J was trimmed by 9 bases and V by 1 base; bases with no gene match: 16. This CDR3 region has 18 residues. Germline V gene data show CDR1 as SGHAT and CDR2 as FQNNGV.

V usage is TRBV5-1 and J usage is TRBJ2-5; D unresolved. CDR1 and CDR2 (germline): SGHRS, YFSETQ. The CDR3 is 15 residues long. Deletions cut 4 bases from V and 5 bases from J, with 18 bases between. The DNA for the CDR3 is TGCGCCAGCAGCCCGGTGGGTGTTCGTGAGGAGACCCAGTACTTC. It is translated as CASSPVGVREETQYF. Filled out from reference TRBV5-1 and TRBJ2-5, the complete variable domain reads KAGVTQTPRYLIKTRGQQVTLSCSPISGHRSVSWYQQTPGQGLQFLFEYFSETQRNKGNFPGRFSGRQFSNSRSEMNVSTLELGDSALYLCASSPVGVREETQYFGPGTRLLVL.

The chain recombines TRBV7-9 with TRBJ1-2; D is unclear. The CDR3 has 14 amino acids. Looked up from germline, CDR1 is SEHNR and CDR2 is FQNEAQ (reference sequence). Deletions cut 7 bases from V and 3 bases from J, with 15 bases between. CDR3: CASTPGRGHYGYTF. The DNA of the CDR3 is TGTGCCAGCACCCCGGGAAGAGGACACTATGGCTACACCTTC.

The genes are TRBV6-1 and TRBJ2-5, with a possible D match to TRBD2 (6 bases). V gave up 7 bases and J gave up 1 base, with 13 bases separating them. There are 14 residues in the CDR3. Germline CDR1 and CDR2: MNHNS and SASEGT. CDR3 protein: CASIVRRGQETQYF. CDR3 sequence (DNA): TGTGCCAGCATTGTTAGGCGGGGCCAAGAGACCCAGTACTTC.

This clone was seen repeatedly, ten times or more. This CDR3 is also generated by other DNA sequences in the sample. The V and J genes are TRBV10-3 and TRBJ2-3, with TRBD2 matching 12 bases. CDR3 size: 16 residues. CDR1 and CDR2 (germline): ENHRY, SYGVKD. The junction had 2 bases not matched to a gene; V was cut back by 2 bases and J by 2 bases. CDR3: CAISEGLAGTTDTQYF. The DNA of the CDR3 is TGTGCCATCAGTGAGGGACTAGCGGGGACCACAGATACGCAGTATTTT.

The chain links TRBV19 to TRBJ2-7; unclear D gene. The V end lost 3 bases, the J end lost 5 bases, and 14 bases lay between the germline ends. CDR3 length equals 14 residues. Germline values: CDR1 LNHDA, CDR2 SQIVND (reference sequence). The DNA for the CDR3 is TGTGCCAGTAGTATGGAAAGGGTATCCAACGAGCAGTACTTC. It is translated as CASSMERVSNEQYF.

CDR3 sequence: CASSIPGLAGGEQYF. DNA for the CDR3: TGTGCCAGTAGTATCCCAGGACTAGCGGGAGGCGAGCAGTACTTC. The rearrangement links TRBV19 to TRBJ2-7, with 14 bases fitting TRBD2. V was pared by 3 bases and J by 6 bases, with 4 bases of the junction left unmatched. The CDR3 is 15 amino acids. The germline CDR1 and CDR2 sequences are LNHDA and SQIVND (reference sequence).

The V call is TRBV23-1, the J call TRBJ1-2; D may be TRBD1 (5 bases). Being an ORF, TRBV23-1 has a function that is uncertain. Trimming pared 2 bases from V and 3 bases from J, leaving 16 bases between. The CDR3 is 16 residues long. This chain's CDR3 is CASSQGRQGLDYGYTF. The CDR3 DNA is TGCGCCAGCAGTCAAGGGAGGCAGGGATTAGACTATGGCTACACCTTC.

The genes are TRBV5-1 and TRBJ2-5, with 11 bases that match TRBD2. V dropped 4 bases and J dropped 2; count of bases not matched to a gene: 10. The CDR3 has 17 residues. Looked up from germline, CDR1 is SGHRS and CDR2 is YFSETQ. CDR3 bases: TGCGCCAGCAGCCCTCTTGAGGTAGCGGGAGGGCAAGAGACCCAGTACTTC. Translated: CASSPLEVAGGQETQYF.

The rearrangement uses TRBV7-9 and TRBJ1-2; D is ambiguous. This CDR3 contains 15 residues. The ends were cut back, 2 bases at V and 4 bases at J, with 14 bases in the middle. Germline CDR1 is SEHNR and CDR2 is FQNEAQ (reference sequence). For the CDR3, the DNA is TGTGCCAGCAGCTTAAGGCGGGCCCCGTCCTATGGCTACACCTTC. Its protein is CASSLRRAPSYGYTF.